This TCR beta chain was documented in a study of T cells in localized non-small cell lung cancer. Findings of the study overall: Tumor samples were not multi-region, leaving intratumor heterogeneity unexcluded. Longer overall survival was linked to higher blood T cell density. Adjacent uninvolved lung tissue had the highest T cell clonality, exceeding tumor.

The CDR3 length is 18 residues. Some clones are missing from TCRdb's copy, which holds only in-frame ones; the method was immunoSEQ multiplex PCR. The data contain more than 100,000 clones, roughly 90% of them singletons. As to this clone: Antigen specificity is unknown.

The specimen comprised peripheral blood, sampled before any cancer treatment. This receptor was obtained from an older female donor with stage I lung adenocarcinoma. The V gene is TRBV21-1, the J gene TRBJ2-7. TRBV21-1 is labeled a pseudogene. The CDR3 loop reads CASSTSSSPTGTSYEQYF. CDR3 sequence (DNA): TGTGCCAGCAGCACCTCTTCCAGCCCTACCGGTACTTCCTACGAGCAGTACTTC.